A single sample is the source of the 18 T cell receptor beta chains below, sequenced in a study of blood T cell repertoires in COVID-19 (dated by TCRdb to between 2020 and 2021). The receptor library was made with the immunoSEQ multiplex PCR assay. TCRdb holds this immuneACCESS table with in-frame rearrangements only. Some clones are missing; in checked studies, unresolved V genes explain under half, and the rest has no known cause. In this sample the table shows hundreds of thousands of clones, approximately 89% of which occur a single time. About 2.1% of the sample is taken by the ten largest. Sample: PBMCs or T cells enriched from blood (not recorded which). The origin of the receptors is a man between 35 and 55 years old in a cohort exposed to, infected with or recovered from COVID-19 (not recorded which).

The chain combines TRBV6-5 with TRBJ1-6; a weak D match, TRBD1 (6 bases). In germline, CDR1 is MNHEY, CDR2 SVGAGI. V lost 9 bases and J lost 1, with 13 bases in between. The CDR3 runs to 15 residues. The CDR3 region is CASKGGESYNSPLHF. DNA of the CDR3: TGTGCCAGTAAGGGGGGGGAATCCTATAATTCACCCCTCCACTTT.

The CDR3 loop reads CASSDRKVGNQPQHF. In nucleotides, the CDR3 is TGTGCCAGCAGCGACAGGAAGGTTGGGAATCAGCCCCAGCATTTT. This chain connects TRBV6-5 to TRBJ1-5, with D tentatively TRBD1 (6 bases). CDR3 size: 15 residues. CDR1 and CDR2 from the germline V gene are MNHEY and SVGAGI. Trimming removed 6 bases at V and 4 bases at J, with 16 bases between.

V usage is TRBV15 and J usage is TRBJ2-5; D is perhaps TRBD1 (5 bases). The CDR3 loop spans 17 amino acids. Looked up from germline, CDR1 is LNHNV and CDR2 is YYDKDF (reference sequence). V was trimmed by 1 base and J by 5 bases, leaving 20 bases between them. Here the CDR3 reads CATSRGRGSLAGETQYF. For the CDR3, the DNA is TGTGCCACCAGCAGAGGAAGGGGTAGTTTGGCCGGGGAGACCCAGTACTTC.

This clone was detected only once. V gene TRBV5-1 combines with J gene TRBJ2-2; a possible D gene is TRBD1 (6 bases). Trimming pared 1 base from V and 0 bases from J, leaving 7 bases between. From germline, CDR1 is SGHRS and CDR2 YFSETQ. The CDR3 covers 15 residues. The CDR3 nucleotides read TGCGCCAGCAGCTTGCGACAGGCGAACACCGGGGAGCTGTTTTTT. Residues: CASSLRQANTGELFF.

The CDR3 sequence: CASSPWASGRSETQYF. The CDR3 DNA sequence: TGTGCCAGCTCACCTTGGGCTAGCGGGAGGTCAGAGACCCAGTACTTC. The genes are TRBV18 and TRBJ2-5; TRBD2 agrees at 11 bases. The J segment lost 4 bases and the V segment lost 3 bases, leaving 7 bases of the junction unmatched. CDR1 and CDR2 (germline): KGHSH, LQKENI. CDR3 length equals 16 residues.

The rearrangement links TRBV5-4 to TRBJ2-1; 9 positions match TRBD2. The junction had 11 bases not matched to a gene; V was cut back by 4 bases and J by 0 bases. Germline V gene sequence: CDR1 SGHNT, CDR2 YYREEE (reference sequence). CDR3 length: 18 residues. CDR3 amino acids: CASSPRLLAGNSYNEQFF. The DNA of the CDR3 is TGTGCCAGCAGCCCGAGGTTGCTAGCGGGGAACTCCTACAATGAGCAGTTCTTC.

This chain connects TRBV18 to TRBJ2-3; TRBD1 is a possible D gene (5 bases). Germline CDR1 KGHSH, CDR2 LQKENI. V lost 1 base, J lost 3 bases, and 8 bases lay in between. CDR3 size: 14 residues. The CDR3: CASSPRSGTDTQYF. CDR3 nucleotide sequence: TGTGCCAGCTCACCACGGTCAGGGACAGATACGCAGTATTTT. The complete variable domain, with remaining parts taken from reference TRBV18 and TRBJ2-3, reads NAGVMQNPRHLVRRRGQEARLRCSPMKGHSHVYWYRQLPEEGLKFMVYLQKENIIDESGMPKERFSAEFPKEGPSILRIQQVVRGDSAAYFCASSPRSGTDTQYFGPGTRLTVL.

The chain couples TRBV5-1 to TRBJ2-3; 13 nucleotides agree with TRBD2. With 1 base clipped from V and 1 base from J, the junction kept 3 bases outside the gene matches. The CDR3 contains 17 residues. Per germline, CDR1 SGHRS and CDR2 YFSETQ. The CDR3 bases are TGCGCCAGCAGCTTGACTAGCGGGAGGGTTGGCACAGATACGCAGTATTTT. Its protein is CASSLTSGRVGTDTQYF.

The J gene is TRBJ2-7, the V gene TRBV4-2, with a possible D match to TRBD2 (5 bases). The ends were cut back, 2 bases at V and 3 bases at J, with 14 bases in the middle. The CDR3 contains 15 residues. CDR1 is LGHNA, CDR2 YNFKEQ, per germline. The CDR3 region is CASSQISGLNYEQYF. CDR3 nucleotides: TGTGCCAGCAGCCAAATTTCAGGACTCAACTACGAGCAGTACTTC.

The chain links TRBV5-6 to TRBJ1-1, with D perhaps TRBD1 (6 bases). Germline V lookup: CDR1 SGHDT, CDR2 YYEEEE. The CDR3 contains 16 residues. V lost 4 bases, J lost 1 base, and 17 bases lay in between. CDR3 sequence: CASSPYVTGKNTEAFF. CDR3 sequence (DNA): TGTGCCAGCAGCCCCTATGTTACAGGGAAGAACACTGAAGCTTTCTTT.

The chain combines TRBV30 with TRBJ2-2; the D gene is possibly TRBD2 (7 bases). This CDR3 contains 17 residues. Germline values: CDR1 GTSNPN, CDR2 SVGIG (reference sequence). V lost 1 base and J lost 1, with 16 bases in between. The CDR3 DNA is TGTGCCTGGAGTGCCCTGGGGGGGCCAGAGAACACCGGGGAGCTGTTTTTT. Translated: CAWSALGGPENTGELFF.

The rearrangement uses TRBV19 and TRBJ2-5; tentatively, D is TRBD2 (6 bases). From germline, CDR1 is LNHDA and CDR2 SQIVND (reference sequence). The CDR3 length is 13 residues. Trimming left V 1 base short and J 3 bases short, with 6 bases between. The CDR3 is CASSIGREETQYF. In nucleotides, the CDR3 is TGTGCCAGTAGTATAGGGAGGGAAGAGACCCAGTACTTC.

Turning to this clone: Sequence at one end of the junction differs from germline and may be a read error. V gene TRBV27 combines with J gene TRBJ2-7, with TRBD2 matching 16 bases. The germline V gene has CDR1 MNHEY and CDR2 SMNVEV (reference sequence). This CDR3 comprises 14 residues. CDR3 DNA sequence: TGTGCCAGCAGTTCACCGGGACTAGCGGGAGGGATGCACTTC. Its protein is CASSSPGLAGGMHF.

The V and J genes are TRBV11-2 and TRBJ1-1; the match to TRBD1 covers 7 bases. Trimming at V came to 1 base and at J to 1 base, leaving 9 bases not matched to a gene. Germline lookup yields CDR1 SGHAT and CDR2 FQNNGV. The CDR3 has 17 amino acids. In DNA form, the CDR3 reads TGTGCCAGCAGCTTAGGGCGAGTCAGGGGGAGGAACACTGAAGCTTTCTTT. Protein: CASSLGRVRGRNTEAFF.

V is TRBV2 and J is TRBJ1-1; D is possibly TRBD1 (6 bases). There are 14 residues in the CDR3. The V gene's germline CDR1 is SNHLY and CDR2 FYNNEI. Trimming pared 6 bases from V and 4 bases from J, leaving 15 bases between. Here the CDR3 DNA reads TGTGCCAGCAGCGAACAGGGACACATCACTGAAGCTTTCTTT. This sequence encodes CASSEQGHITEAFF.

V usage is TRBV27 and J usage is TRBJ1-1; 10 positions agree with TRBD1. V lost 3 bases and J lost 1; bases outside the gene matches: 8. The length of the CDR3 is 17 residues. CDR1 and CDR2 from the germline V gene are MNHEY and SMNVEV (reference sequence). CDR3 nucleotides: TGTGCCAGCAGTTTTAGAAGGAGACAGGGGGCGAACACTGAAGCTTTCTTT. Protein product: CASSFRRRQGANTEAFF.

The J gene is TRBJ1-3, the V gene TRBV30, with D maybe TRBD1 (6 bases). The CDR3 spans 16 residues. The V end was cut by 2 bases, the J end by 0 bases, with 14 bases between. Germline assignment: CDR1 GTSNPN and CDR2 SVGIG (reference sequence). CDR3 amino acids: CAWSRPGGASGNTIYF. CDR3 bases: TGTGCCTGGAGTAGACCGGGGGGGGCCTCTGGAAACACCATATATTTT.

The genes are TRBV15 and TRBJ2-3, with D possibly matching TRBD1 (5 bases). V shed 7 bases and J shed 0 bases, with 8 bases lying between them. In germline, CDR1 is LNHNV, CDR2 YYDKDF (reference sequence). CDR3 length equals 13 residues. In DNA, the CDR3 is TGTGCCACCAAGCAGGGAAGCACAGATACGCAGTATTTT. Residues: CATKQGSTDTQYF.